This T cell receptor beta chain was observed in a study of cytomegalovirus exposure and HLA in healthy donors. About the research overall: Across around 400 genotyped donors, approximately 80% landed in the Caucasian-associated ancestry cluster.

CDR1 is SGHKS and CDR2 is YYEKEE in the germline V gene (reference sequence). This CDR3 comprises 14 residues. After removal of 4 bases from V and 4 bases from J, the junction contained 8 bases not matched to a gene. Primers included in the PCR were 60 Vbeta and 13 Jbeta primers. The method was immunoSEQ multiplex PCR; TCRdb's version includes in-frame clones alone and lacks a portion of them. The data hold 170,000 or so clones, with about 85% observed a single time. Of note for this clone: What it binds is not known.

Points from the study as a whole: Within an earlier analysis, most TCR beta V segments proved productive either about 90% or about 30% of the time.

The sample comprised PBMCs. This clonotype was obtained from a male donor in good health and CMV-seropositive. The rearrangement joins TRBV5-5 to TRBJ2-7; the match to TRBD2 covers 7 bases. CDR3 sequence: CASSPGLYTYEQYF. As DNA, the CDR3 is TGTGCCAGCAGCCCGGGACTATACACATACGAGCAGTACTTC.